Shown below are 17 T cell receptor beta chains from a single sample sequenced in a study of T-cell reconstitution after alpha-beta-depleted transplantation in children. Construction of the TCRbeta library involved unique molecular identifiers. TCRdb reprocessed the PCR reads via MiXCR and lists one record per CDR3 protein. The sample includes a few hundred thousand distinct CDR3 sequences, under 13% of them seen just once. Sequencing was performed on PBMCs from the stem cell graft donor, taken from the stem cell graft. Receptors originate from a human donor who donated a stem cell graft to a child with acute lymphoblastic leukemia.

The chain employs TRBV2 and TRBJ1-2; tentatively, D is TRBD1 (5 bases). The CDR3 runs to 13 residues. Trimming cost V 4 bases and J 7 bases, with 13 bases left between them. Germline assignment: CDR1 SNHLY and CDR2 FYNNEI. CDR3 DNA: TGTGCCAGCAGTGGGAAAGGGGACGGTGGCTACACCTTC. It encodes CASSGKGDGGYTF.

This clonotype was recorded a few times. V is TRBV4-1 and J is TRBJ2-7; D possibly corresponds to TRBD2 (6 bases). Germline assignment: CDR1 MGHRA and CDR2 YSYEKL. The length of the CDR3 is 17 residues. Trimming shortened V by 0 bases and J by 4 bases, and 19 bases separated the two germline ends. CDR3: CASSQDGEEVPFYEQYF. CDR3 in DNA: TGCGCCAGCAGCCAAGATGGGGAGGAGGTTCCCTTTTACGAGCAGTACTTC.

Only a few counts were recorded for this clonotype. The V call is TRBV4-3, the J call TRBJ1-2; TRBD1 might be the D (6 bases). V lost 4 bases to trimming and J lost 1 base, with 10 bases between them. Germline V CDR1 and CDR2: LGHNA, YSLEER. The CDR3 runs 14 residues. CDR3 DNA sequence: TGCGCCAGCAGCCCTGGACAGAGTAACTATGGCTACACCTTC. This gives the protein CASSPGQSNYGYTF.

Ten or more counts support this clonotype. The chain recombines TRBV11-2 with TRBJ2-1; 8 positions agree with TRBD1. There are 14 residues in the CDR3. Per germline, CDR1 SGHAT and CDR2 FQNNGV. The J segment lost 7 bases and the V segment lost 6 bases, leaving 8 bases of the junction unmatched. The CDR3 here is CASSTGGFRNEQFF. The CDR3 DNA reads TGTGCCAGCAGTACAGGGGGGTTCCGTAATGAGCAGTTCTTC.

This chain uses TRBV7-2 with TRBJ1-2, with a weak D call TRBD1 (6 bases). CDR1 and CDR2 (germline): SGHTA, FQGNSA. V gave up 1 base and J gave up 1 base, with 16 bases separating them. The CDR3 spans 17 residues. The CDR3 DNA sequence: TGTGCCAGCAGCTTAGGAGTGGGGGGACAAGTTAACTATGGCTACACCTTC. As protein: CASSLGVGGQVNYGYTF. The entire variable domain, with the rest obtained from reference TRBV7-2 and TRBJ1-2, is as follows: GAGVSQSPSNKVTEKGKDVELRCDPISGHTALYWYRQSLGQGLEFLIYFQGNSAPDKSGLPSDRFSAERTGGSVSTLTIQRTQQEDSAVYLCASSLGVGGQVNYGYTFGSGTRLTVV.

The CDR3 DNA reads as TGTGCCAGTAAACGGGCGGGCAATCAGCCCCAGCATTTT. Its translation: CASKRAGNQPQHF. The J gene is TRBJ1-5, the V gene TRBV19; D unclear. V lost 7 bases and J 2 bases, leaving 9 bases between the germline ends. The CDR3 runs to 13 residues. CDR1 and CDR2 from the germline V gene are LNHDA and SQIVND (reference sequence).

V usage is TRBV29-1 and J usage is TRBJ2-5; either TRBD1 or TRBD2 may supply D (5 bases each). Trimming shortened V by 5 bases and J by 1 base, and 8 bases separated the two germline ends. Germline CDR1 and CDR2: SQVTM and ANQGSEA. This CDR3 is 12 amino acids long. The CDR3 protein is CSVRDGQETQYF. The CDR3 DNA reads TGCAGCGTTAGGGACGGCCAAGAGACCCAGTACTTC.

This clonotype was detected only a few times. This chain uses TRBV18 with TRBJ2-7, with D possibly TRBD1 on 5 matching bases. The CDR3 has 14 amino acids. Germline V gene sequence: CDR1 KGHSH, CDR2 LQKENI. V was cut by 6 bases and J by 2 bases, with 14 bases left in between. The CDR3 region is CASSRSRETYEQYF. The DNA for the CDR3 is TGTGCCAGCTCTAGAAGCAGGGAAACCTACGAGCAGTACTTC.

This clonotype was recorded many times. J is TRBJ1-2 and V is TRBV20-1, with D tentatively TRBD1 (5 bases). Germline V gene data show CDR1 as DFQATT and CDR2 as SNEGSKA (reference sequence). This CDR3 spans 13 amino acids. V shed 3 bases and J shed 5 bases, with 13 bases lying between them. In DNA form, the CDR3 reads TGCAGTGCTAGTTGGCAGGGACTTTATGGCTACACCTTC. It codes for CSASWQGLYGYTF.

This clonotype came up many times. The chain links TRBV6-2 or TRBV6-3 to TRBJ2-5; D is unclear. V lost 2 bases to trimming and J lost 2 bases, with 9 bases between them. Looked up from germline, CDR1 is MNHEY and CDR2 is SVGEGT. The CDR3 covers 14 residues. The CDR3: CASSYKVEQETQYF. CDR3 DNA sequence: TGTGCCAGCAGTTACAAGGTAGAACAAGAGACCCAGTACTTC.

This rearrangement joins TRBV6-1 to TRBJ2-3; 8 bases are a match to TRBD2. The CDR3 has 16 amino acids. Looked up from germline, CDR1 is MNHNS and CDR2 is SASEGT. V lost 10 bases and J lost 0; bases outside the gene matches: 12. The CDR3 bases are TGTGCCACCCATCGCGGGGGGCGGTATAGCACAGATACGCAGTATTTT. Amino acids: CATHRGGRYSTDTQYF.

In its sample, this clonotype was seen a few times. This rearrangement joins TRBV20-1 to TRBJ2-3; 7 bases are shared with TRBD2. Trimming took 3 bases from V and 0 from J; bases not matched to a gene: 3. The CDR3 is 14 amino acids. Per the germline V gene, CDR1 is DFQATT and CDR2 is SNEGSKA (reference sequence). The DNA of the CDR3 is TGCAGTGCTAGGGGGGAGGGGAGCACAGATACGCAGTATTTT. Residues: CSARGEGSTDTQYF.

The sample holds a few counts of this clonotype. The J gene is TRBJ2-7, the V gene TRBV27, with TRBD2 matching over 7 bases. This CDR3 has 15 amino acids. Germline CDR1 and CDR2: MNHEY and SMNVEV (reference sequence). The junction had 5 bases not matched to a gene; V was cut back by 1 base and J by 2 bases. DNA of the CDR3: TGTGCCAGCAGTTTATATAGCGGGTCCACCTACGAGCAGTACTTC. It translates to CASSLYSGSTYEQYF.

This chain joins TRBV7-2 and TRBJ2-7; D is ambiguous. Trimming cost V 1 base and J 6 bases, with 10 bases left between them. This CDR3 region has 13 residues. Germline V CDR1 and CDR2: SGHTA, FQGNSA. CDR3 in amino acids: CASSLVEEGEQYF. Here the CDR3 DNA reads TGTGCCAGCAGCTTAGTCGAAGAAGGCGAGCAGTACTTC.

This clonotype occurred many times. The chain joins TRBV4-1 to TRBJ2-1; 7 bases map to TRBD2. V shed 0 bases and J 0 bases; nucleotides not matched to a gene: 2. CDR1 and CDR2 from the germline V gene are MGHRA and YSYEKL. The CDR3 is 16 residues long. CDR3 residues: CASSQDAGVSYNEQFF. Here the CDR3 DNA reads TGCGCCAGCAGCCAAGATGCGGGAGTCTCCTACAATGAGCAGTTCTTC.

This clonotype was counted between two and nine times. CDR3 in amino acids: CSVDRGHTGELFF. The CDR3 DNA reads TGCAGCGTAGACAGGGGCCACACCGGGGAGCTGTTTTTT. The chain links TRBV29-1 to TRBJ2-2; 8 nucleotides align to TRBD1. This CDR3 is 13 amino acids long. From germline, CDR1 is SQVTM and CDR2 ANQGSEA. V shed 6 bases and J 3 bases; nucleotides not matched to a gene: 3.

The rearrangement uses TRBV20-1 and TRBJ2-1; tentatively, D is TRBD1 (5 bases). The CDR3 contains 13 residues. CDR1 and CDR2 (germline): DFQATT, SNEGSKA (reference sequence). The CDR3 loop reads CSQAGPFNNEQFF. CDR3 in DNA: TGCAGCCAGGCAGGGCCTTTTAACAATGAGCAGTTCTTC.